A selection of T cell receptor beta chains follows, all from one sample in a study of human T cells and chemical hapten exposure. TCRdb re-analysed the RACE reads in MiXCR, keeping a single row per CDR3 protein. The sample shows around 75,000 distinct CDR3 sequences, roughly 10% of them seen only once. Material: whole blood, obtained in connection with sensitization to the hapten diphenylcyclopropenone (DPC). The origin of the receptors is a woman aged 55-70 years with alopecia areata. Some clones in this sample may be carry-over from other donors' samples. Each CDR3 is given with its conserved first and last residue. The D gene is left open where the match is weak. Expanded clones get a size class; other rows say once, few or many, or leave the size out.

v_gene	d_gene	abundance	j_gene	CDR3nt	CDR3aa
TRBV3-1	.	few	TRBJ1-2	TGTGCCAGCAGCCAAGCGGACTATGGCTACACCTTC	CASSQADYGYTF
TRBV9	TRBD2	.	TRBJ2-4	TGTGCCAGCAGCGTAGGTGGACTAGCGGAGATCAAAAACATTCAGTACTTC	CASSVGGLAEIKNIQYF
TRBV7-2	TRBD1	many	TRBJ1-1	TGTGCCAGCAGCCCGGGACAGTCGAACACTGAAGCTTTCTTT	CASSPGQSNTEAFF
TRBV28	.	.	TRBJ2-1	TGTGCCAGCAGCACCCCTACGGGACTCTACAATGAGCAGTTCTTC	CASSTPTGLYNEQFF
TRBV19	TRBD1	many	TRBJ1-5	TGTGCCAGTAGCTCAGCGTTTGACAGGGGCGGCCAACATTTT	CASSSAFDRGGQHF
TRBV2	TRBD1	many	TRBJ1-1	TGTGCCAGCAGAAAGGGACAGGGGGTGACGAACACTGAAGCTTTCTTT	CASRKGQGVTNTEAFF
TRBV18	.	.	TRBJ1-1	TGTGCCAGCTCACCACGGATCCGGGCCTGGACTGAAGCTTTCTTT	CASSPRIRAWTEAFF
TRBV27	.	many	TRBJ1-6	TGTGCCAGCAGTTTAGTAGGGATTAATTCACCCCTCCACTTT	CASSLVGINSPLHF
TRBV20-1	.	many	TRBJ1-1	TGCAGTGCTAGATACGTCACTGAAGCTTTCTTT	CSARYVTEAFF
TRBV7-8	TRBD2	many	TRBJ2-1	TGTGCCAGCAGCTTAAGATCGGTAGCGGGTAACAATGAGCAGTTCTTC	CASSLRSVAGNNEQFF
TRBV5-1	.	.	TRBJ1-2	TGCGCCAGCAGCTTGGGCGGATTGCGGGGCCGCAGCTATGGCTACACCTTC	CASSLGGLRGRSYGYTF
TRBV29-1	.	many	TRBJ2-1	TGCAGCATTACGGGGTTCCCCGGTAATGAGCAGTTCTTC	CSITGFPGNEQFF
TRBV20-1	.	many	TRBJ1-2	TGCAGTGCTATAGGGTCTCGTGGCTACACCTTC	CSAIGSRGYTF
TRBV6-5	.	many	TRBJ2-7	TGTGCCAGCAGTTCCCTCAGGGGTCTGGGCGAGCAGTACTTC	CASSSLRGLGEQYF
TRBV5-4	.	.	TRBJ2-1	TGTGCCAGCAGCTGGGGAGGGGGGCTGTCCTACAATGAGCAGTTCTTC	CASSWGGGLSYNEQFF
TRBV19	.	.	TRBJ2-6	TGTGCCAGTAGTATAGACGGAGGGGCAGGAAAGTCTGGGGCCAACGTCCTGACTTTC	CASSIDGGAGKSGANVLTF
TRBV9	.	many	TRBJ1-4	TGTGCCAGCAGCGTATCAGCTCATACGCGGGAAAAACTGTTTTTT	CASSVSAHTREKLFF
TRBV5-5	.	.	TRBJ2-3	TGTGCCAGCAGCCTTGGTGATTTTGCAGATACGCAGTATTTT	CASSLGDFADTQYF
TRBV5-1	.	.	TRBJ2-7	TGCGCCAGCAGCTTGGCTGGGACAAGCAACGGCTACGAGCAGTACTTC	CASSLAGTSNGYEQYF
TRBV20-1	TRBD1	many	TRBJ1-2	TGCAGTGGCCAACAGGGGCACGACTATGGCTACACCTTC	CSGQQGHDYGYTF
TRBV11-2	.	many	TRBJ1-1	TGTGCCAGCAGCTTAGATCAGAACTGGGGGGAAGCTTTCTTT	CASSLDQNWGEAFF
TRBV4-1	.	.	TRBJ1-1	TGCGCCAGCAGCCACGGGACGGCAAACACTGAAGCTTTCTTT	CASSHGTANTEAFF
TRBV7-2	TRBD2	few	TRBJ2-2	TGTGCCAGCAGCTCCCGACCCCAGACGACTAGCGGGGGGGCCTGGGCCGCCGGGGAGCTGTTTTTT	CASSSRPQTTSGGAWAAGELFF
TRBV4-1	.	few	TRBJ1-5	TGCGCCAGCAGCCAAACCAGTCCCACAGGGAGCAATCAGCCCCAGCATTTT	CASSQTSPTGSNQPQHF
TRBV5-8	TRBD2	few	TRBJ2-1	TGTGCCAGCAGCTTGGCCGGGACTAGCGGTGTGGACAATGAGCAGTTCTTC	CASSLAGTSGVDNEQFF
TRBV20-1	.	.	TRBJ1-6	TGCAGTGCTAGAGATCTGGCCGGGCAGACTCATAATTCACCCCTCCACTTT	CSARDLAGQTHNSPLHF
TRBV10-3	.	many	TRBJ2-5	TGTGCCATCAGTGAAATGAGTTCTGGACCGATGCAACAGGCCCAGTACTTC	CAISEMSSGPMQQAQYF
TRBV10-3	.	many	TRBJ1-1	TGTGCCATCAGTGCCGGGGGACACACTGAAGCTTTCTTT	CAISAGGHTEAFF
TRBV15	.	many	TRBJ2-1	TGTGCCACCAGCACTACGGGACTTCTAACCTACAATGAGCAGTTCTTC	CATSTTGLLTYNEQFF
TRBV5-6	.	many	TRBJ2-7	TGTGCCAGCAGCAACAGGGTGTCCTACGAGCAGTACTTC	CASSNRVSYEQYF
TRBV6-2/TRBV6-3	.	many	TRBJ1-1	TGTGCCAGCAGTTTCCGGTCTCAGGGCACTGAAGCTTTCTTT	CASSFRSQGTEAFF
TRBV19	.	few	TRBJ1-5	TGTGCCAGTAGGTTGGAGTTCGGGACACTTAGCAATCAGCCCCAGCATTTT	CASRLEFGTLSNQPQHF
TRBV7-9	.	many	TRBJ1-1	TGTGCCAGCAGCTTGGGTTTACCAGTCGGGGCTTTCTTT	CASSLGLPVGAFF
TRBV5-1	TRBD1	.	TRBJ2-7	TGCGCCAGCAGCCCTGGACAGGGGTCAAACGAGCAGTACTTC	CASSPGQGSNEQYF
TRBV5-1	.	many	TRBJ1-2	TGCGCCAGCAGCACGGGTGGACAGCAATACTATGGCTACACCTTC	CASSTGGQQYYGYTF
TRBV12-3/TRBV12-4	.	.	TRBJ1-4	TGTGCCAGCAGTTTATTGGCGGAGGGTGAAAAACTGTTTTTT	CASSLLAEGEKLFF
TRBV6-5	.	few	TRBJ1-2	TGTGCCAGCAGTACTTCACAGAGAACCCTATATGGCTACACCTTC	CASSTSQRTLYGYTF
TRBV9	TRBD1	many	TRBJ1-2	TGTGCCAGCAGCGCCGACAGGGTTTCTCTTGGCTACACCTTC	CASSADRVSLGYTF
TRBV7-9	.	few	TRBJ2-1	TGTGCCTCCAGGGCGACAGCCGGGAATGAGCAGTTCTTC	CASRATAGNEQFF
TRBV18	.	many	TRBJ1-1	TGTGCCAGCTCCACGGCCGGGCTAAACACTGAAGCTTTCTTT	CASSTAGLNTEAFF